This is a list of T cell receptor beta chains from one sample in a study of Graves' ophthalmopathy and Graves' hyperthyroidism. TCRdb ran MiXCR on the multiplex PCR reads and lists one entry per CDR3 protein. This sample has about 1.1 million distinct CDR3 sequences; roughly 35% occur once, and the top ten carry over 8.5%. Sequencing was done on a sample of peripheral blood or thyroid tissue (not recorded which). The receptors originated from an adult man with Graves' hyperthyroidism. Each CDR3 is given with its conserved first and last residue. The order of the fields is V gene, J gene, CDR3 protein.

TRBV7-9	TRBJ1-1	CASSYRTGGRTEAFF
TRBV7-9	TRBJ1-2	CASSSYNGYGYTF
TRBV29-1	TRBJ1-1	CSGGMPTEASF
TRBV27	TRBJ2-7	CASGHGLAGAYEQYF
TRBV20-1	TRBJ2-7	CSAHHRDLTYEQYF
TRBV29-1	TRBJ2-5	CSVEGGGIIGETQYF
TRBV5-1	TRBJ2-5	CASSLVSTGAETQYF
TRBV4-3	TRBJ1-3	CASSQGGGTAGNTIYF
TRBV4-1	TRBJ2-2	CASSVRYSTGELFF
TRBV4-1	TRBJ2-7	CASSQEGRGRAYEQYF
TRBV2	TRBJ2-3	CASSDQRGTDTQYF
TRBV28	TRBJ2-2	CASSFPSGRLNTGELFF
TRBV29-1	TRBJ2-2	CSVVGTVGTGELFF
TRBV2	TRBJ1-2	CASRARDREYTF
TRBV10-2	TRBJ2-1	CASSEAGGGQFF
TRBV13	TRBJ2-5	CASSPLDSLKAETQYF
TRBV12-3/TRBV12-4	TRBJ1-5	CASSFSGFNQPQHF
TRBV7-2	TRBJ1-3	CASSSRVYSGNTIYF
TRBV19	TRBJ1-5	CASNPYSNQPQHF
TRBV19	TRBJ1-2	CASRTDKTYGYTF
TRBV7-9	TRBJ1-2	CASSLDRVHYGYTF
TRBV20-1	TRBJ2-5	CSAQAGGETQYF
TRBV29-1	TRBJ2-1	CSVDRVAFF
TRBV4-1	TRBJ1-5	CASSRLGGSDQPQHF
TRBV7-9	TRBJ1-1	CASSSTGGGGAFF
TRBV4-1	TRBJ1-5	CASSQDQHEGSQPQHF
TRBV19	TRBJ1-1	CASSRRDRGLKNTEAFF
TRBV10-3	TRBJ1-4	CAVTDGVNEKLFF
TRBV11-2	TRBJ2-7	CASSLGKLGYEQYF
TRBV7-9	TRBJ1-1	CASSLYGETEAFF
TRBV10-3	TRBJ2-5	CASSLAHRVTPKTQYF
TRBV9	TRBJ2-2	CASRGVSPGELFF
TRBV10-2	TRBJ1-2	CASSRDDYGYTF
TRBV29-1	TRBJ1-2	CSVERLRYYGYTF
TRBV29-1	TRBJ2-7	CSVGSTLGEQYF
TRBV7-8	TRBJ2-6	CASSPGQGRFVLTF